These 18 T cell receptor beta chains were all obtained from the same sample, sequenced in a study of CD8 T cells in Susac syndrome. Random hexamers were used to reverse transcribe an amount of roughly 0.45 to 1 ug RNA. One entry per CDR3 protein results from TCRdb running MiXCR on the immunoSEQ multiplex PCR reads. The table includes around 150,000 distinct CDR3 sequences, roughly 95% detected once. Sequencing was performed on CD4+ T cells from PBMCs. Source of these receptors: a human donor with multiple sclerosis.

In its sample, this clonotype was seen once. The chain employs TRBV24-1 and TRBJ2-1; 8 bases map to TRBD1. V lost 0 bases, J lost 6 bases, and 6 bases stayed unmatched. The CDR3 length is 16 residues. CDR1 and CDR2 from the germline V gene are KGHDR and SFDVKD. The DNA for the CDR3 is TGTGCCACCAGTGATTTGCCAGGACAGGGACGCAATGAGCAGTTCTTC. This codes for CATSDLPGQGRNEQFF.

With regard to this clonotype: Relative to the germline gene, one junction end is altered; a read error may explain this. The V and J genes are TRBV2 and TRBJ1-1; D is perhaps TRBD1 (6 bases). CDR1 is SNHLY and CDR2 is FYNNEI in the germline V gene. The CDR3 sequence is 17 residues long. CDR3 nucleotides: TGTGCCAGCAGTCTCCCTATGGGGTTCGGGGGCATGGCTGAAGCTTTTTTT. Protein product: CASSLPMGFGGMAEAFF.

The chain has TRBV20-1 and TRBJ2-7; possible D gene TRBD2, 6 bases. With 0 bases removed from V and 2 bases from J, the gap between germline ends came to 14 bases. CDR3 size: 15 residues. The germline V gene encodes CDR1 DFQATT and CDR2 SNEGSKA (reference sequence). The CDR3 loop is CSARDGGRGAYEQYF. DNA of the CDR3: TGCAGTGCTAGAGATGGCGGGCGCGGGGCCTACGAGCAGTACTTC.

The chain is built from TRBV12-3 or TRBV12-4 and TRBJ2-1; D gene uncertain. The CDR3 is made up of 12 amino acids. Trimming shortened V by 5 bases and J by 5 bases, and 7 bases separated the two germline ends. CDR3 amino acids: CASSRTDNEQFF. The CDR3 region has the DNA TGTGCCAGCAGTCGCACAGACAATGAGCAGTTCTTC.

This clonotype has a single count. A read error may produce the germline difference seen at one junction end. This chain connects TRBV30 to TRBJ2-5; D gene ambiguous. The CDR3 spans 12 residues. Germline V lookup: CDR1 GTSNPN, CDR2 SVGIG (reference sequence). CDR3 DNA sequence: TGTGCCTGGAGCCCCATGACCGGGCCCAGAACCTTC. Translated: CAWSPMTGPRTF.

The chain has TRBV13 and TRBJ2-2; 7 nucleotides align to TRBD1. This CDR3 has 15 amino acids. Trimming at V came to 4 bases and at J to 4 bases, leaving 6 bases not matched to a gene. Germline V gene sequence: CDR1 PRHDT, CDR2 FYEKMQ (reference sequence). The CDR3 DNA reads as TGTGCCAGCAGCTCCGGGGACAGATTCACCGGGGAGCTGTTTTTT. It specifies CASSSGDRFTGELFF. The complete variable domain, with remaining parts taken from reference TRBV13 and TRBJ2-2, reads AAGVIQSPRHLIKEKRETATLKCYPIPRHDTVYWYQQGPGQDPQFLISFYEKMQSDKGSIPDRFSAQQFSDYHSELNMSSLELGDSALYFCASSSGDRFTGELFFGEGSRLTVL.

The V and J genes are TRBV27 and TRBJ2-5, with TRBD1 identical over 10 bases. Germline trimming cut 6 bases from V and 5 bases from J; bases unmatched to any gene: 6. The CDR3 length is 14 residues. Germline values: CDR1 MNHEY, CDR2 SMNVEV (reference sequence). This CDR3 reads CASRWDRGSETQYF. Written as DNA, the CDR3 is TGTGCCAGCAGGTGGGACAGGGGTTCGGAGACCCAGTACTTC.

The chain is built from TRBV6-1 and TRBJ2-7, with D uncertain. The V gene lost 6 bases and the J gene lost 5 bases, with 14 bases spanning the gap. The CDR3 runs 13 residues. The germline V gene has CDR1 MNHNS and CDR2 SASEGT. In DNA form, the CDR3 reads TGTGCCAGCAGCCGTTCGGGCCGGAACGAGCAGTACTTC. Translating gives CASSRSGRNEQYF.

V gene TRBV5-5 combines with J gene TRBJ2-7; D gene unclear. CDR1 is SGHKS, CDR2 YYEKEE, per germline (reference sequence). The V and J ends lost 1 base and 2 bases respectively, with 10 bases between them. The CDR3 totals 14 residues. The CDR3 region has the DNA TGTGCCAGCAGCTTGCAAGGGCAGGCCTACGAGCAGTACTTC. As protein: CASSLQGQAYEQYF.

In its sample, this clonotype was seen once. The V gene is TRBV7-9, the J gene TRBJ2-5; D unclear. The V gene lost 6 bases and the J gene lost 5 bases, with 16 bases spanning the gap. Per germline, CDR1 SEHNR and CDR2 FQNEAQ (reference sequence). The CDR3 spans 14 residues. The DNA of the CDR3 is TGTGCCAGCAGTATGGGGTTTACCGGGGAGACCCAGTACTTC. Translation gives CASSMGFTGETQYF.

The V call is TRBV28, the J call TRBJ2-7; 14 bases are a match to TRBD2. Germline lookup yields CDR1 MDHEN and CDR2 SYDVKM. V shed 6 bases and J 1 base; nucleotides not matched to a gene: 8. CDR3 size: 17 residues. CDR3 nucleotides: TGTGCCAGCAGGTCCCGCGGACTAGCGGGAGGATCCTACGAGCAGTACTTC. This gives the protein CASRSRGLAGGSYEQYF.

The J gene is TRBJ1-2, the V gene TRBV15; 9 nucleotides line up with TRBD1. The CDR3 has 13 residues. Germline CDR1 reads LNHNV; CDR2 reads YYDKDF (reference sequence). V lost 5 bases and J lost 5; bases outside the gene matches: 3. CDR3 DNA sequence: TGTGCCACCAGCTTCGACAGGGGGTATGGCTACACCTTC. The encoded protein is CATSFDRGYGYTF.

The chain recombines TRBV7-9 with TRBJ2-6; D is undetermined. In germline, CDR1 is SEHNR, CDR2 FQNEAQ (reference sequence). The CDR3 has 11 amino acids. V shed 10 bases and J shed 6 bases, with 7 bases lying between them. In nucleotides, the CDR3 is TGTGCCACCTCAGAGGCCAACGTCCTGACTTTC. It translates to CATSEANVLTF. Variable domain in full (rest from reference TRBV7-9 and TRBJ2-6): DTGVSQNPRHKITKRGQNVTFRCDPISEHNRLYWYRQTLGQGPEFLTYFQNEAQLEKSRLLSDRFSAERPKGSFSTLEIQRTEQGDSAMYLCATSEANVLTFGAGSRLTVL.

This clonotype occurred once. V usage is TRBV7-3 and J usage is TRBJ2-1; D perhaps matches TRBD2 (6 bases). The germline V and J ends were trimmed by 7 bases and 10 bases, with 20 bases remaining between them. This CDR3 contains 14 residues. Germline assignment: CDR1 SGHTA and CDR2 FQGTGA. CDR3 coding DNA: TGTGCCAGCAACCCGGGGAGCGGGCCTGCCGAGCAGTTCTTC. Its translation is CASNPGSGPAEQFF.

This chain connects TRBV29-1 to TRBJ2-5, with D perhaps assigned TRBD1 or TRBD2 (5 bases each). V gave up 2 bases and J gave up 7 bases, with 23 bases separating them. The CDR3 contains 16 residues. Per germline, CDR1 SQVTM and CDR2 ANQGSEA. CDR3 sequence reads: CSVEPSHSGPVATQYF. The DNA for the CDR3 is TGCAGCGTTGAACCGAGCCACTCGGGACCCGTCGCGACCCAGTACTTC.

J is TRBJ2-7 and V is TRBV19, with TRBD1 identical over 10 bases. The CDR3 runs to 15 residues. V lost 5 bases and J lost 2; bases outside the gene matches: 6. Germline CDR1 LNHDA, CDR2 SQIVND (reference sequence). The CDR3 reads CASSSTGGGTYEQYF. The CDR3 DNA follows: TGTGCCAGTAGTTCGACAGGGGGCGGAACCTACGAGCAGTACTTC.

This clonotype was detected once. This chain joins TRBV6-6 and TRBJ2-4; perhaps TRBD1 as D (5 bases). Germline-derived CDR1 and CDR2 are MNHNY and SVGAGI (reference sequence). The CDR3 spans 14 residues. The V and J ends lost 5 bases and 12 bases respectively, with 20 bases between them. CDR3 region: CASSLPDKGYYQYF. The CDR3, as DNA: TGTGCCAGCAGTCTCCCGGACAAGGGGTACTATCAGTACTTC.

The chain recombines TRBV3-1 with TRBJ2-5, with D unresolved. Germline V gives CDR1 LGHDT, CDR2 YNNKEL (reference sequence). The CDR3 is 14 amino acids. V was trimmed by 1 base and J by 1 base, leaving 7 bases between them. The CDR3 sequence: CASSQAGLQETQYF. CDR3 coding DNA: TGTGCCAGCAGCCAAGCGGGCCTCCAAGAGACCCAGTACTTC.